Listed below are T cell receptor beta chains from one sample, sequenced in a study of breast tumors, draining lymph nodes, adjacent tissues. Using its own MiXCR run on the multiplex PCR reads, TCRdb lists one record per CDR3 protein. Among tens of thousands of distinct CDR3 sequences listed, roughly 45% were seen once. The sample taken for sequencing was breast tumor tissue. Source of these receptors: a female donor with breast cancer. Some clones in this sample may be carry-over from other donors' samples. Both conserved end residues are part of each CDR3. D genes are given only for firm matches. Size is stated for part of the rows, as once, few or many counts, or as a class when the clone is expanded.

V	J	size	D	DNA	CDR3
TRBV29-1	TRBJ1-2	NA	NA	TGCAGCGTTGAGCAGGGAGAAGGCTATGGCTACACCTTC	CSVEQGEGYGYTF
TRBV4-1	TRBJ2-5	medium-sized	NA	TGCGCCAGCAGCCAAATTGGAGAGACCCAGTACTTC	CASSQIGETQYF
TRBV9	TRBJ2-2	NA	TRBD2	TGTGCCAGCAGTGCAAATTACCGTGGGGGACTAGCGGGAGCCGGGGAGCTGTTTTTT	CASSANYRGGLAGAGELFF
TRBV4-1	TRBJ2-1	many	NA	TGCGCCAGCAGCCGAGGGGGAGGGCAGAAGGGGCAGTTCTTC	CASSRGGGQKGQFF
TRBV19	TRBJ2-1	many	NA	TGTGCCAGTAGTATAACTAGGTTTGTTAATGAGCAGTTCTTC	CASSITRFVNEQFF
TRBV12-5	TRBJ2-1	many	NA	TGTGCTAGTGGCGTCCAGCGAGGAACCTACAATGAGCAGTTCTTC	CASGVQRGTYNEQFF
TRBV7-2	TRBJ1-2	NA	TRBD1	TGTGCCAGCAGCTTAGGGGGACAGGGTCATTGCTATGGCTACACCTTC	CASSLGGQGHCYGYTF
TRBV29-1	TRBJ2-1	NA	NA	TGCAGCGTTATGGGACGGCGCCTCAGCTCCTACAATGAGCAGTTCTTC	CSVMGRRLSSYNEQFF
TRBV29-1	TRBJ2-3	medium-sized	TRBD1	TGCAGCGTTCGGGGACAGCACCCAAGAGATACGCAGTATTTT	CSVRGQHPRDTQYF
TRBV9	TRBJ1-5	large	NA	TGTGCCAGCAGCGCCCGGGGTGATAGCAATCAGCCCCAGCATTTT	CASSARGDSNQPQHF
TRBV6-2/TRBV6-3	TRBJ1-2	many	TRBD1	TGTGCCACGCGACCAGGGGGCTATGGCTACACCTTC	CATRPGGYGYTF
TRBV7-9	TRBJ2-2	medium-sized	NA	TGTGCCCCAGGGACCGCGAACACCGGGGAGCTGTTTTTT	CAPGTANTGELFF
TRBV29-1	TRBJ2-1	NA	NA	TGCAGCGTTGTCTCCCCGACAGGAAACAATGAGCAGTTCTTC	CSVVSPTGNNEQFF
TRBV19	TRBJ2-2	many	NA	TGTGCCAGTAGGCGAAGCCCAGGCACCGGGGAGCTGTTTTTT	CASRRSPGTGELFF
TRBV7-2	TRBJ2-7	many	NA	TGTGCCAGCAGCTCAACAGGGCACGAGCAGTACTTC	CASSSTGHEQYF
TRBV2	TRBJ2-5	many	NA	TGTGCCAGCAACCCCTGGCAACATCGGCGGGAGACCCAGTACTTC	CASNPWQHRRETQYF
TRBV14	TRBJ1-4	NA	NA	TGTGCCAGCAGCCAAGTTGGGGACCGATTTGCAACTACTGAAAAACTGTTTTTT	CASSQVGDRFATTEKLFF
TRBV18	TRBJ2-6	many	NA	TGTGCCAGCTCACCACGAGTCTCACTGGACACCCAATACTCTGGGGCCAACGTCCTGACTTTC	CASSPRVSLDTQYSGANVLTF
TRBV24-1	TRBJ1-3	many	NA	TGTGCCACCAGTGATGGACCGAACTCTGGAAACACCATATATTTT	CATSDGPNSGNTIYF
TRBV10-1	TRBJ2-1	NA	TRBD2	TGCGCCAGCAGTGGGACTAGCGGGGCCAATGAGCAGTTCTTC	CASSGTSGANEQFF
TRBV18	TRBJ2-1	many	TRBD2	TGTGCCAGCTCATCTAGCGGGGCCTTCTCCTACAATGAGCAGTTCTTC	CASSSSGAFSYNEQFF
TRBV18	TRBJ2-3	NA	NA	TGTGCCAGCTCACCCGTAGATTCTCCCACAGATACGCAGTATTTT	CASSPVDSPTDTQYF
TRBV7-3	TRBJ2-3	NA	TRBD1	TGTGCCAGCAGCTTGACAGGGACAGATACGCAGTATTTT	CASSLTGTDTQYF
TRBV11-2	TRBJ2-7	once	TRBD2	TGTGCCAGCAGCTTAGAGCCGACTAGCGGCGCCTACGAGCAGTACTTC	CASSLEPTSGAYEQYF
TRBV4-3	TRBJ2-1	many	TRBD2	TGCGCCAGCAGCCAAGAAGCACTAGCGGGAGACAATGAGCAGTTCTTC	CASSQEALAGDNEQFF
TRBV5-6	TRBJ1-2	NA	NA	TGTGCCAGCAGCCTGGACGACACGATTTATGGCTACACCTTC	CASSLDDTIYGYTF
TRBV19	TRBJ1-5	NA	TRBD1	TGTGCCAGTAGTAGGGGACAGGGCATTTATAGCAATCAGCCCCAGCCCTTT	CASSRGQGIYSNQPQPF
TRBV7-2	TRBJ1-5	once	NA	TGTGCCAGCAGCTTAGTACCGGGGAATCAGCCCCAGCATTTT	CASSLVPGNQPQHF
TRBV29-1	TRBJ1-2	NA	TRBD1	TGCAGCGTCACAGGGGCCCGCTATGGCTACACCTTC	CSVTGARYGYTF
TRBV20-1	TRBJ2-1	once	NA	TGCAGTGCTAGAGATGAGGGGGTAATTAGTGGGCAGTTCTTC	CSARDEGVISGQFF
TRBV4-3	TRBJ2-3	NA	TRBD2	TGCGCCAGCAGCCAAGATGGAGCGGGAGGCGCAGATACGCAGTATTTT	CASSQDGAGGADTQYF
TRBV5-5	TRBJ1-5	once	NA	TGTGCCAGCAGCTTGGCAGGGGGCAATCAGCCCCAGCATTTT	CASSLAGGNQPQHF
TRBV27	TRBJ2-5	many	NA	TGTGCCAGCAGTTTGGACATGAACGGGGAGACCCAGTACTTC	CASSLDMNGETQYF
TRBV19	TRBJ2-3	NA	NA	TGTGCCAGTAGTACCAGATCTGCAGATACGCAGTATTTT	CASSTRSADTQYF
TRBV4-3	TRBJ1-5	NA	NA	TGCGCCAGCAGCCAAGATTCTGCGCAAAATCAGCCCCAGCATTTT	CASSQDSAQNQPQHF
TRBV14	TRBJ1-3	many	NA	TGTGCCAGCAGCCAAGGGAAGTCTCTACCTATCTCCTCTGGAAACACCATATATTTT	CASSQGKSLPISSGNTIYF
TRBV11-2	TRBJ2-1	NA	NA	TGTGCCAGCAGCTTGGACCTCGGGAGAAACAATGAGCAGTTCTTC	CASSLDLGRNNEQFF
TRBV10-2	TRBJ1-5	NA	NA	TGCGCCAGCAGTTCGGGGAATCAGCCCCAGCATTTT	CASSSGNQPQHF
TRBV6-4	TRBJ2-3	NA	TRBD2	TGTGCCAGCAGTGCCCCTCCTAGCGGGAGGGCCGCAGATACGCAGTATTTT	CASSAPPSGRAADTQYF
TRBV20-1	TRBJ2-7	NA	NA	TGCAGTGCTGGGATTGGCGGGAGAGGGACATACGAGCAGTACTTC	CSAGIGGRGTYEQYF
TRBV7-3	TRBJ2-7	once	NA	TGTGCCAGCAGCCTCGGACAGTGGGCCCCCTCCTACGAGCAGTACTTC	CASSLGQWAPSYEQYF
TRBV20-1	TRBJ2-7	NA	NA	TGCAGTGCTGCCCTAGGAGGGGCCTACGAGCAGTACTTC	CSAALGGAYEQYF
TRBV7-2	TRBJ1-5	medium-sized	NA	TGTGCCAGCAGCCCTACAGGCAATACATATCAGCCCCAGCATTTT	CASSPTGNTYQPQHF
TRBV13	TRBJ2-5	NA	TRBD2	TGTGCCAGCAGTGAACTAGCGGGACCCATGGAGACCCAGTACTTC	CASSELAGPMETQYF